This T cell receptor (beta chain) emerged from a study of radiotherapy plus CTLA-4 blockade in lung cancer (dated by TCRdb to the late 2010s). General notes on the study: Among the enrolled patients, about 19% had an objective response, and about 29% reached disease control.

What the work shows at the level of the full study, not this receptor alone: Early dynamic changes in blood T cell clones, together with increased serum interferon-beta after radiation, were reported as the strongest predictors of response. TCR clones derived from tumors expanded in peripheral blood after treatment with radiotherapy and ipilimumab.

The study evaluated CTLA-4 blockade (ipilimumab) given together with focal radiation therapy in patients who had chemo-refractory metastatic non-small-cell lung cancer. In regard to this clone: It lacks a known antigen. Base quality data are lacking; no much larger clone is found one base away.

Looking up the germline V gene yields CDR1 MDHEN and CDR2 SYDVKM. Inclusive of the bounding cysteine and phenylalanine, the CDR3 is 14 residues long. This entry keeps only the CDR3 DNA: 42 bases, framed from base 1. Unmatched junction bases come to 4, with V trimmed by 5 bases and J by 2 bases. The library relied on the immunoSEQ multiplex PCR assay. In TCRdb, the immuneACCESS table is reduced to in-frame sequences with V and J assigned. These tables do not hold every clone; where another copy was compared, an unresolved V gene accounts for under half, and the others remain unexplained. The sample records around 78,000 clones, 78% of which are singletons. 4% of the sample lies in the top ten.

The rearrangement combines TRBV28 with TRBJ2-7, and 9 junction bases match TRBD1. The sample in question was peripheral blood, obtained from a patient treated with radiotherapy plus ipilimumab. This clonotype was sampled from a human donor with non-small cell lung cancer who had a partial response to radiotherapy plus ipilimumab. Some clones in this sample may be carry-over from other donors' samples. The CDR3 corresponds to CASSRDRAPYEQYF. The DNA sequence is as follows: TGTGCCAGCAGTCGGGACAGGGCCCCCTACGAGCAGTACTTC.